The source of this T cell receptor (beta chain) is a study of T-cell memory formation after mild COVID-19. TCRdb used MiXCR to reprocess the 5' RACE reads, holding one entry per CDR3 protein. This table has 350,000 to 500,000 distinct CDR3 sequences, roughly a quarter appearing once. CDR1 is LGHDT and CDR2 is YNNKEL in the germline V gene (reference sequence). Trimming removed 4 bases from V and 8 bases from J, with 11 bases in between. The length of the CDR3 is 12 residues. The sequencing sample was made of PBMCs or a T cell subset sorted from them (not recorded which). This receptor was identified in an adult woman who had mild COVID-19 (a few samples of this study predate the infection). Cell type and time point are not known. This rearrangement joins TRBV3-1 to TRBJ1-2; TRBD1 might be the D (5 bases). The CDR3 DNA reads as TGTGCCAGCAGCCCGCAGGGCTTGGGCTACACCTTC. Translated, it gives CASSPQGLGYTF.